The 11 T cell receptor beta chains reported below all come from one sample, sequenced in a study of T-cell memory formation after mild COVID-19. TCRdb used MiXCR to reprocess the 5' RACE reads, holding one entry per CDR3 protein. The sample consists of 500,000 to 650,000 distinct CDR3 sequences, roughly 21% of them appearing once. The sequenced sample was PBMCs or a T cell subset sorted from them (not recorded which). Receptors were obtained from an adult woman who had mild COVID-19 (a few samples of this study predate the infection). Cell type and time point are not known.

For the CDR3, the DNA is TGTGCCAGCAGCTCTCTCGTAGGGTCCGGTCACGAAGCTTTCTTT. Its translation is CASSSLVGSGHEAFF. The chain has TRBV7-2 and TRBJ1-1; D gene unclear. CDR1 is SGHTA, CDR2 FQGNSA, per germline. Trimming shortened V by 4 bases and J by 8 bases, and 20 bases separated the two germline ends. CDR3 length: 15 amino acids.

This clonotype was counted a few times. V gene TRBV29-1 combines with J gene TRBJ1-3, with D maybe TRBD1 (5 bases). This CDR3 has 12 residues. Germline assignment: CDR1 SQVTM and CDR2 ANQGSEA. The V gene lost 7 bases and the J gene lost 6 bases, with 13 bases spanning the gap. The chain's CDR3 is CSAQTDTNTIYF. The CDR3 nucleotides are TGCAGCGCCCAGACAGACACAAACACCATATATTTT.

The chain carries TRBV7-2 and TRBJ2-4; 11 bases match TRBD2. V dropped 0 bases and J dropped 4; count of bases not matched to a gene: 5. The CDR3 contains 17 residues. CDR1 and CDR2 from the germline V gene are SGHTA and FQGNSA. This chain's CDR3 is CASSLAGLADHKNIQYF. CDR3 in DNA: TGTGCCAGCAGCTTAGCGGGACTAGCGGACCATAAAAACATTCAGTACTTC. Supplemented by reference TRBV7-2 and TRBJ2-4, the full variable domain reads GAGVSQSPSNKVTEKGKDVELRCDPISGHTALYWYRQSLGQGLEFLIYFQGNSAPDKSGLPSDRFSAERTGGSVSTLTIQRTQQEDSAVYLCASSLAGLADHKNIQYFGAGTRLSVL.

This clonotype was picked up a small number of times. The chain links TRBV4-1 to TRBJ2-7, with D maybe TRBD2 (5 bases). Trimming left V 4 bases short and J 3 bases short, with 13 bases between. This CDR3 region has 14 residues. Germline CDR1 reads MGHRA; CDR2 reads YSYEKL. In DNA form, the CDR3 reads TGCGCCAGCAGCCCAGTCCGCGCGGGCTACGAGCAGTACTTC. Protein product: CASSPVRAGYEQYF.

This clonotype was seen repeatedly, ten times or more. One end of the junction fails to match germline, which may point to a read error. The genes are TRBV30 and TRBJ2-7, with D possibly matching TRBD1 (6 bases). The CDR3 runs 14 residues. The germline V gene has CDR1 GTSNPN and CDR2 SVGIG (reference sequence). The CDR3 region has the DNA TGTGCCGGGAGTTATGGGGGCAATTCGGGCGAGCAGTACTTC. Protein product: CAGSYGGNSGEQYF. Filled out from reference TRBV30 and TRBJ2-7, the complete variable domain reads SQTIHQWPATLVQPVGSPLSLECTVEGTSNPNLYWYRQAAGRGLQLLFYSVGIGQISSEVPQNLSASRPQDRQFILSSKKLLLSDSGFYLCAGSYGGNSGEQYFGPGTRLTVT.

A few counts support this clonotype. V usage is TRBV28 and J usage is TRBJ2-1; TRBD1 matches 9 bases. With V trimmed by 7 bases and J by 8 bases, 9 bases remained unmatched. Germline-derived CDR1 and CDR2 are MDHEN and SYDVKM. The CDR3 spans 14 residues. CDR3 residues: CASKPRDRAYEQFF. The CDR3 DNA sequence: TGTGCCAGCAAGCCCCGGGACAGGGCCTATGAGCAGTTCTTC.

The V and J genes are TRBV7-6 and TRBJ2-1; 16 nucleotides agree with TRBD2. This CDR3 has 20 amino acids. The germline CDR1 and CDR2 sequences are SGHVS and FNYEAQ. Losses at the gene ends were 0 bases for V and 3 bases for J; bases not matched to a gene: 8. The CDR3 loop is CASSLAPGLAGGPHYNEQFF. The CDR3 coding sequence is TGTGCCAGCAGCTTAGCCCCGGGACTAGCGGGGGGGCCCCACTACAATGAGCAGTTCTTC.

The chain uses TRBV6-6 and TRBJ1-2; TRBD1 might be the D (5 bases). With 0 bases removed from V and 3 bases from J, the gap between germline ends came to 8 bases. Germline CDR1 is MNHNY and CDR2 is SVGAGI (reference sequence). There are 14 residues in the CDR3. CDR3 in amino acids: CASSYSGEHYGYTF. DNA for the CDR3: TGTGCCAGCAGTTACTCGGGGGAACACTATGGCTACACCTTC.

This clonotype was observed a few times. The chain is built from TRBV12-3 or TRBV12-4 and TRBJ2-1; the D gene could be TRBD1 or TRBD2 (7 bases each). The CDR3 is 12 residues long. V lost 7 bases to trimming and J lost 8 bases, with 12 bases between them. CDR3 in amino acids: CASKGAGDEQFF. In DNA, the CDR3 is TGTGCCAGCAAGGGGGCGGGAGATGAGCAGTTCTTC.

This clonotype was recorded at least ten times. The rearrangement uses TRBV6-1 and TRBJ2-3; 8 nucleotides align to TRBD2. The V and J ends lost 6 bases and 6 bases, in that order; junction bases with no gene match: 5. This CDR3 comprises 13 residues. CDR1 is MNHNS and CDR2 is SASEGT in the germline V gene. CDR3 coding DNA: TGTGCCAGCAGCCCAACGGGGGGGGATACGCAGTATTTT. Its protein is CASSPTGGDTQYF.

The table lists this clonotype with many counts. The V gene is TRBV12-3 or TRBV12-4, the J gene TRBJ1-5; D uncertain. The CDR3 is 11 amino acids. Trimming removed 4 bases from V and 9 bases from J, with 7 bases in between. This CDR3 is CASSSSWPQHF. The CDR3 region has the DNA TGTGCCAGCAGTTCGTCGTGGCCCCAGCATTTT.